The 17 T cell receptor beta chains below come from one sample, sequenced in a study of shared clonotypes between healthy human individuals. Profiled with immunoSEQ multiplex PCR; TCRdb holds only in-frame clones, not every one. The sample contains about 2.4 million clones, 93% of which appear only once. Sample: naive CD4+ T cells from PBMCs. Stated subset: CD45RA+ positively selected. These receptors originate from a young man in good health. Some clones in this sample may be carry-over from other donors' samples.

In regard to this clone: In the same sample, other DNA sequences code for this CDR3. The rearrangement uses TRBV5-1 and TRBJ2-7, with D possibly being TRBD2 (6 bases). Germline CDR1 and CDR2: SGHRS and YFSETQ. Trimming took off 4 bases at V and 0 bases at J, with 11 bases between the two ends. The CDR3 covers 14 residues. The CDR3, as DNA: TGCGCCAGCAGCGTCCGGGACTCCTCCTACGAGCAGTACTTC. It yields the protein CASSVRDSSYEQYF.

The chain uses TRBV5-1 and TRBJ2-1; TRBD2 aligns across 13 bases. The ends lost 1 base at V and 7 bases at J; junction bases unmatched: 5. Per germline, CDR1 SGHRS and CDR2 YFSETQ. The CDR3 length is 16 residues. The CDR3 loop is CASSLLLAGGGNEQFF. The CDR3 nucleotides are TGCGCCAGCAGCTTGTTACTAGCGGGAGGGGGAAATGAGCAGTTCTTC.

CDR3 nucleotide sequence: TGTGCCAGCAGCTTCCTGGCGGGAGTAGCAGATACGCAGTATTTT. This codes for CASSFLAGVADTQYF. The chain joins TRBV5-4 to TRBJ2-3, with 7 bases that match TRBD2. CDR1 and CDR2 from the germline V gene are SGHNT and YYREEE (reference sequence). V trimming: 2 bases; J trimming: 4 bases; junction bases outside the gene matches: 7. The CDR3 has 15 amino acids.

CDR3 nucleotide sequence: TGTGCCAGCTCACCACCGGGAGGCTTACGCTACGAGCAGTACTTC. Translating gives CASSPPGGLRYEQYF. The chain is built from TRBV18 and TRBJ2-7, with a weak D call TRBD2 (6 bases). Germline values: CDR1 KGHSH, CDR2 LQKENI. Trimming cost V 0 bases and J 3 bases, with 12 bases left between them. The CDR3 is 15 residues long. Full variable domain (rest looked up from reference TRBV18 and TRBJ2-7): NAGVMQNPRHLVRRRGQEARLRCSPMKGHSHVYWYRQLPEEGLKFMVYLQKENIIDESGMPKERFSAEFPKEGPSILRIQQVVRGDSAAYFCASSPPGGLRYEQYFGPGTRLTVT.

V usage is TRBV4-1 and J usage is TRBJ2-3; a possible D gene is TRBD2 (5 bases). Trimming removed 0 bases from V and 4 bases from J, with 17 bases in between. Germline V lookup: CDR1 MGHRA, CDR2 YSYEKL. The CDR3 sequence is 17 residues long. The CDR3 loop reads CASSQDPSSSRADTQYF. The CDR3 nucleotides are TGCGCCAGCAGCCAAGATCCCAGCTCCTCGAGGGCAGATACGCAGTATTTT.

This chain uses TRBV7-2 with TRBJ2-7; the match to TRBD1 covers 8 bases. Germline V gene lookup returns CDR1 SGHTA and CDR2 FQGNSA. The trim removed 4 bases at V and 4 bases at J, leaving 9 bases unmatched. The CDR3 has 15 residues. Here the CDR3 DNA reads TGTGCCAGCAGCTCCCGGACAGGGCGGGTTTACGAGCAGTACTTC. Protein product: CASSSRTGRVYEQYF.

This sequence joins TRBV9 and TRBJ2-1; 7 bases match TRBD2. V was clipped by 0 bases and J by 5 bases; unmatched bases: 5. The CDR3 totals 15 residues. Per germline, CDR1 SGDLS and CDR2 YYNGEE. CDR3 in amino acids: CASSVGVAGDNEQFF. In DNA, the CDR3 is TGTGCCAGCAGCGTAGGGGTAGCGGGTGACAATGAGCAGTTCTTC.

The chain uses TRBV5-1 and TRBJ2-5; a weak D match, TRBD1 (7 bases). Germline V gene lookup returns CDR1 SGHRS and CDR2 YFSETQ. V was shortened by 4 bases and J by 6 bases, with 16 bases between the two germline ends. The CDR3 consists of 14 residues. The CDR3 coding sequence is TGCGCCAGCAGCCCAGCAGGGGGGCAAAAGACCCAGTACTTC. Translating gives CASSPAGGQKTQYF. The complete variable domain, with remaining parts taken from reference TRBV5-1 and TRBJ2-5, reads KAGVTQTPRYLIKTRGQQVTLSCSPISGHRSVSWYQQTPGQGLQFLFEYFSETQRNKGNFPGRFSGRQFSNSRSEMNVSTLELGDSALYLCASSPAGGQKTQYFGPGTRLLVL.

V and J are TRBV12-5 and TRBJ2-2; D perhaps matches TRBD2 (5 bases). This CDR3 comprises 15 residues. The germline V gene encodes CDR1 LGHNT and CDR2 FRNRAP. Trimming took off 1 base at V and 5 bases at J, with 11 bases between the two ends. Here the CDR3 reads CASGLGPGRTGELFF. Here the CDR3 DNA reads TGTGCTAGTGGTTTGGGGCCGGGGAGAACCGGGGAGCTGTTTTTT. The whole variable domain, remainder taken from reference TRBV12-5 and TRBJ2-2, is DARVTQTPRHKVTEMGQEVTMRCQPILGHNTVFWYRQTMMQGLELLAYFRNRAPLDDSGMPKDRFSAEMPDATLATLKIQPSEPRDSAVYFCASGLGPGRTGELFFGEGSRLTVL.

J is TRBJ1-2 and V is TRBV25-1, with TRBD1 identical over 7 bases. Trimming at V came to 7 bases and at J to 4 bases, leaving 9 bases not matched to a gene. The CDR3 length is 14 residues. Germline-derived CDR1 and CDR2 are MGHDK and SYGVNS. The CDR3 DNA is TGTGCCAGCACTAGGGGGGACAGTCTCTATGGCTACACCTTC. It translates to CASTRGDSLYGYTF.

The chain is built from TRBV7-9 and TRBJ2-5, with 8 bases that match TRBD2. Looked up from germline, CDR1 is SEHNR and CDR2 is FQNEAQ (reference sequence). This CDR3 spans 14 amino acids. V lost 4 bases, J lost 3 bases, and 4 bases stayed unmatched. CDR3 sequence reads: CASSYAAGEETQYF. The CDR3 DNA sequence: TGTGCCAGCAGCTACGCAGCGGGAGAAGAGACCCAGTACTTC.

This sequence joins TRBV7-2 and TRBJ2-5; maybe TRBD1 (5 bases). Germline CDR1 and CDR2: SGHTA and FQGNSA. The CDR3 runs to 14 residues. The V end lost 4 bases, the J end lost 5 bases, and 14 bases lay between the germline ends. CDR3 sequence (DNA): TGTGCCAGCAGCTCAGGGCGCGGTGGGGAGACCCAGTACTTC. It codes for CASSSGRGGETQYF.

The chain recombines TRBV28 with TRBJ2-1; D unresolved. Trimming cost V 6 bases and J 1 base, with 16 bases left between them. This CDR3 comprises 16 residues. Per germline, CDR1 MDHEN and CDR2 SYDVKM. As DNA, the CDR3 is TGTGCCAGCAGCCCTCACGGGCTACCGTCCTACAATGAGCAGTTCTTC. Its protein is CASSPHGLPSYNEQFF. The complete variable domain, with remaining parts taken from reference TRBV28 and TRBJ2-1, reads DVKVTQSSRYLVKRTGEKVFLECVQDMDHENMFWYRQDPGLGLRLIYFSYDVKMKEKGDIPEGYSVSREKKERFSLILESASTNQTSMYLCASSPHGLPSYNEQFFGPGTRLTVL.

This chain uses TRBV4-3 with TRBJ2-3, with a possible D match to TRBD1 (6 bases). CDR1 is LGHNA and CDR2 is YSLEER in the germline V gene. With 0 bases removed from V and 5 bases from J, the gap between germline ends came to 12 bases. CDR3 length equals 15 residues. The CDR3 spells CASSQDPGAIDTQYF. Here the CDR3 DNA reads TGCGCCAGCAGCCAAGATCCAGGGGCGATAGATACGCAGTATTTT.

This clone has only one observation. J is TRBJ2-7 and V is TRBV11-2, with no clear D. Trimming took off 6 bases at V and 0 bases at J, with 9 bases between the two ends. The germline V gene has CDR1 SGHAT and CDR2 FQNNGV. This CDR3 spans 13 amino acids. CDR3 nucleotide sequence: TGTGCCAGCAGACTTTCGAGCTCCTACGAGCAGTACTTC. This encodes CASRLSSSYEQYF.

The J gene is TRBJ1-2, the V gene TRBV4-1; D not certain. CDR1 and CDR2 (germline): MGHRA, YSYEKL. This CDR3 spans 14 amino acids. Trimming removed 0 bases at V and 8 bases at J, with 13 bases between. The CDR3 sequence: CASSQDGETGGYTF. CDR3 sequence (DNA): TGCGCCAGCAGCCAAGATGGGGAGACGGGCGGCTACACCTTC.

This clone is a singleton in its sample. The chain has TRBV28 and TRBJ2-7; 7 bases line up with TRBD1. CDR1 is MDHEN and CDR2 is SYDVKM in the germline V gene. The J segment lost 4 bases and the V segment lost 7 bases, leaving 13 bases of the junction unmatched. The CDR3 sequence is 15 residues long. As DNA, the CDR3 is TGTGCCAGCACGTCCTTATTTGGGACAGCTTACGAGCAGTACTTC. Translated: CASTSLFGTAYEQYF.